This entry lists 4 T cell receptor beta chains sequenced from one sample in a study of blood T cell repertoires in COVID-19. Generated by immunoSEQ multiplex PCR, the TCRdb table keeps only in-frame clones and is missing some. This sample has 110,000 to 150,000 clones; under 85% occur once, and the top ten carry roughly 8.6%. Sequenced material: peripheral blood. Receptor source: a man aged 45-65 years with active or convalescent COVID-19.

In DNA form, the CDR3 reads TGCGCCAGCAGCCGTATCGGGAGAACCTCCTACAATGAGCAGTTCTTC. It encodes CASSRIGRTSYNEQFF. The genes are TRBV4-1 and TRBJ2-1, with D possibly TRBD2 on 6 matching bases. The CDR3 is made up of 16 amino acids. Between the trimmed V and J ends, which lost 4 bases and 0 bases, there was a span of 13 bases. Germline V gene lookup returns CDR1 MGHRA and CDR2 YSYEKL.

The chain couples TRBV4-1 to TRBJ2-1, with no clear D. V was clipped by 0 bases and J by 1 base, with 4 bases between them. Germline lookup yields CDR1 MGHRA and CDR2 YSYEKL. This CDR3 contains 14 residues. The CDR3 DNA is TGCGCCAGCAGCCAAGAATCATCCTACAATGAGCAGTTCTTC. Its protein product is CASSQESSYNEQFF.

The J gene is TRBJ1-1, the V gene TRBV27; 7 bases match TRBD1. The CDR3 consists of 13 residues. Germline values: CDR1 MNHEY, CDR2 SMNVEV (reference sequence). V was clipped by 5 bases and J by 4 bases; unmatched bases: 4. The CDR3 loop reads CASSKTGFTEAFF. Here the CDR3 DNA reads TGTGCCAGCAGTAAGACAGGGTTCACTGAAGCTTTCTTT.

CDR3 DNA sequence: TGTGCCAGCAGTTCAGAGGGGAACACTGAAGCTTTCTTT. Amino acids: CASSSEGNTEAFF. J is TRBJ1-1 and V is TRBV27; D remains ambiguous. Per the germline V gene, CDR1 is MNHEY and CDR2 is SMNVEV (reference sequence). The V end lost 4 bases, the J end lost 1 base, and 7 bases lay between the germline ends. The CDR3 spans 13 residues.